The 23 T cell receptor beta chains presented below share a single source sample, sequenced in a study of T cells in lung cancer brain metastases. Measured with immunoSEQ multiplex PCR; TCRdb has only the in-frame clones, and not every one. The table has 5,000 or so clones, more than 75% seen once; the top ten hold 9.2%. Source material: tumor tissue from a brain metastasis. The source is a woman aged 45 to 65 with non-small cell lung cancer that had spread to the brain.

The chain has TRBV5-8 and TRBJ2-3, with 9 bases identical to TRBD1. This CDR3 spans 16 amino acids. V was clipped by 4 bases and J by 1 base; unmatched bases: 7. CDR1 and CDR2 (germline): SGHTS, YDEGEE. The CDR3 protein is CASSGGQGWGTDTQYF. In nucleotides, the CDR3 is TGTGCCAGCAGCGGGGGACAGGGTTGGGGCACAGATACGCAGTATTTT.

The chain recombines TRBV10-3 with TRBJ1-3; D ambiguous. This CDR3 region has 14 residues. V was clipped by 0 bases and J by 2 bases, with 5 bases between them. From germline, CDR1 is ENHRY and CDR2 SYGVKD. The CDR3 region is CAISESGTGNTIYF. The CDR3 nucleotides are TGTGCCATCAGTGAGTCGGGTACTGGAAACACCATATATTTT.

This clone has only a few counts. This chain uses TRBV19 with TRBJ2-7; D is uncertain. Trimming pared 9 bases from V and 1 base from J, leaving 13 bases between. This CDR3 comprises 13 residues. The germline gives CDR1 LNHDA, CDR2 SQIVND (reference sequence). The CDR3 loop is CASRPSDSYEQYF. The CDR3 DNA is TGTGCCAGCCGCCCGAGCGATTCCTACGAGCAGTACTTC.

The chain joins TRBV19 to TRBJ2-7, with no clear D. The CDR3 consists of 12 residues. Germline CDR1 reads LNHDA; CDR2 reads SQIVND (reference sequence). V lost 5 bases and J 1 base, leaving 6 bases between the germline ends. In DNA, the CDR3 is TGTGCCAGTAGTGGGGATTCCTACGAGCAGTACTTC. It encodes CASSGDSYEQYF.

This chain joins TRBV7-2 and TRBJ2-5; 7 bases line up with TRBD2. The CDR3 sequence is 15 residues long. Germline V lookup: CDR1 SGHTA, CDR2 FQGNSA. Unmatched junction bases numbered 6, after V lost 4 bases and J lost 1 base. The CDR3 bases are TGTGCCAGCAGCTCGCCGGCTAGCGGCCAAGAGACCCAGTACTTC. Its translation: CASSSPASGQETQYF.

The chain links TRBV7-6 to TRBJ2-1; D is possibly TRBD1 or TRBD2 (7 bases each). The CDR3 totals 16 residues. Trimming took 1 base from V and 3 from J, leaving 13 bases between them. Germline loops: CDR1 SGHVS, CDR2 FNYEAQ. The CDR3 sequence: CASSLGGRGGYNEQFF. The CDR3 DNA follows: TGTGCCAGCAGCTTAGGGGGCAGGGGGGGCTACAATGAGCAGTTCTTC.

This clone occurred a few times. The chain carries TRBV7-2 and TRBJ2-2, with D hard to call. Germline CDR1 reads SGHTA; CDR2 reads FQGNSA. The CDR3 sequence is 12 residues long. Trimming cost V 1 base and J 7 bases, with 4 bases left between them. This CDR3 reads CASSLVLGELFF. CDR3 coding DNA: TGTGCCAGCAGCTTAGTCCTCGGGGAGCTGTTTTTT.

This chain's CDR3 is CASSLGTATNTEAFF. In DNA, the CDR3 is TGTGCCAGCAGTTTAGGAACAGCCACGAACACTGAAGCTTTCTTT. The chain couples TRBV28 to TRBJ1-1; D unclear. The CDR3 is 15 residues long. The germline CDR1 and CDR2 sequences are MDHEN and SYDVKM. V gave up 2 bases and J gave up 1 base, with 11 bases separating them. Drawing the rest from reference TRBV28 and TRBJ1-1, the complete variable domain is DVKVTQSSRYLVKRTGEKVFLECVQDMDHENMFWYRQDPGLGLRLIYFSYDVKMKEKGDIPEGYSVSREKKERFSLILESASTNQTSMYLCASSLGTATNTEAFFGQGTRLTVV.

This clone was found once. The chain employs TRBV18 and TRBJ2-7; TRBD1 matches at 7 bases. The CDR3 is made up of 13 amino acids. Germline CDR1 KGHSH, CDR2 LQKENI. With 3 bases clipped from V and 4 bases from J, the junction kept 3 bases outside the gene matches. CDR3: CASSPGQFYEQYF. The CDR3 DNA sequence: TGTGCCAGCTCACCGGGACAGTTTTACGAGCAGTACTTC.

This chain joins TRBV5-6 and TRBJ2-5; TRBD1 is a possible D gene (5 bases). CDR1 and CDR2 (germline): SGHDT, YYEEEE. The CDR3 extends over 15 amino acids. V was clipped by 1 base and J by 0 bases, with 10 bases between them. CDR3 in DNA: TGTGCCAGCAGCTTGAGGGGCTCGTACCAAGAGACCCAGTACTTC. Translation: CASSLRGSYQETQYF.

The chain carries TRBV11-2 and TRBJ1-2; 8 bases fit TRBD1. The trim removed 4 bases at V and 3 bases at J, leaving 7 bases unmatched. CDR3 length equals 15 residues. Germline CDR1 is SGHAT and CDR2 is FQNNGV. CDR3 coding DNA: TGTGCCAGCAGCTCTCTGGACAGGGCCCACTATGGCTACACCTTC. Translated, it gives CASSSLDRAHYGYTF.

On this clone itself: Mismatch with germline at one junction end may stem from a read error. The chain combines TRBV11-3 with TRBJ2-2; TRBD1 matches 7 bases. This CDR3 spans 16 amino acids. The germline V gene encodes CDR1 SGHNT and CDR2 YENEEA. This chain's CDR3 is CASSIEGASDTGELFF. The CDR3 DNA follows: TGTGCCAGCAGCATAGAGGGGGCGTCGGACACCGGGGAGCTGTTTTTT. The complete variable domain, with remaining parts taken from reference TRBV11-3 and TRBJ2-2, reads EAGVVQSPRYKIIEKKQPVAFWCNPISGHNTLYWYLQNLGQGPELLIRYENEEAVDDSQLPKDRFSAERLKGVDSTLKIQPAELGDSAVYLCASSIEGASDTGELFFGEGSRLTVL.

This chain connects TRBV19 to TRBJ2-1, with 10 positions matching TRBD2. The CDR3 is made up of 17 amino acids. V lost 6 bases, J lost 6 bases, and 14 bases stayed unmatched. The V gene's germline CDR1 is LNHDA and CDR2 SQIVND (reference sequence). This chain's CDR3 is CASSLAGVRFRPNEQFF. The CDR3 DNA sequence: TGTGCCAGTAGCCTAGCGGGAGTAAGGTTCCGTCCCAATGAGCAGTTCTTC.

The rearrangement uses TRBV6-5 and TRBJ1-1; unclear D gene. Germline V gives CDR1 MNHEY, CDR2 SVGAGI. Trimming stripped 4 bases from V and 7 bases from J, with 13 bases between. CDR3 size: 13 residues. The CDR3 sequence: CASSWDSAVEAFF. In nucleotides, the CDR3 is TGTGCCAGCAGTTGGGATTCGGCGGTTGAAGCTTTCTTT.

The count of this clone is one. This CDR3 is CASSLSLAPAGELFF. DNA for the CDR3: TGTGCCAGCAGCTTAAGTCTAGCCCCCGCCGGGGAGCTGTTTTTT. The chain joins TRBV7-3 to TRBJ2-2, with D perhaps TRBD2 (5 bases). V lost 1 base and J 6 bases, leaving 12 bases between the germline ends. The CDR3 spans 15 residues. Germline-derived CDR1 and CDR2 are SGHTA and FQGTGA.

The gene calls are TRBV27 and TRBJ2-7; no definite D call. CDR3 size: 14 residues. V was shortened by 7 bases and J by 1 base, with 14 bases between the two germline ends. CDR1 is MNHEY and CDR2 is SMNVEV in the germline V gene (reference sequence). The CDR3 DNA reads TGTGCCAGCACCGAGAACTGGGGTTCCTACGAGCAGTACTTC. It is translated as CASTENWGSYEQYF.

This chain links TRBV28 with TRBJ2-1; 11 positions match TRBD2. Germline V gene lookup returns CDR1 MDHEN and CDR2 SYDVKM. This CDR3 has 15 amino acids. V shed 6 bases and J 7 bases; nucleotides not matched to a gene: 8. In DNA, the CDR3 is TGTGCCAGCAGCTCTCTAGCGGGAGGAGGGAATGAGCAGTTCTTC. This codes for CASSSLAGGGNEQFF.

The sample holds a few counts of this clone. The CDR3 bases are TGTGCCAGCTCACCAACGTCGTATCGGGGAGGGACTGAAGCTTTCTTT. Its protein product is CASSPTSYRGGTEAFF. The chain couples TRBV18 to TRBJ1-1, with unresolved D. Trimming removed 2 bases at V and 5 bases at J, with 18 bases between. Germline V gene lookup returns CDR1 KGHSH and CDR2 LQKENI. CDR3 length: 16 residues.

The CDR3 region has the DNA TGTGCCAGCAGCCGGCCGCAAAGTCGGGCCAACGTCCTGACTTTC. Amino acid sequence: CASSRPQSRANVLTF. J is TRBJ2-6 and V is TRBV7-7; D not certain. This CDR3 has 15 amino acids. CDR1 SSHAT and CDR2 FNYEAQ come from the germline V gene (reference sequence). Trimming stripped 5 bases from V and 5 bases from J, with 13 bases between.

The chain uses TRBV9 and TRBJ2-3; D uncertain. Trimming took off 0 bases at V and 0 bases at J, with 11 bases between the two ends. Germline V CDR1 and CDR2: SGDLS, YYNGEE. CDR3 length equals 16 residues. CDR3 nucleotides: TGTGCCAGCAGCGTAGGGGTTAACCCTAGCACAGATACGCAGTATTTT. Protein: CASSVGVNPSTDTQYF.

The rearrangement links TRBV7-2 to TRBJ2-1, with TRBD2 matching over 8 bases. The CDR3 has 14 residues. V was clipped by 5 bases and J by 2 bases; unmatched bases: 2. The germline gives CDR1 SGHTA, CDR2 FQGNSA. The CDR3 bases are TGTGCCAGCAGCCGTAGCGGGACCTACAATGAGCAGTTCTTC. It is translated as CASSRSGTYNEQFF.

This sequence joins TRBV4-3 and TRBJ2-7; D remains ambiguous. Germline CDR1 LGHNA, CDR2 YSLEER. The CDR3 covers 15 residues. V lost 0 bases to trimming and J lost 3 bases, with 12 bases between them. The CDR3 reads CASSQDRSTLYEQYF. CDR3 nucleotide sequence: TGCGCCAGCAGCCAAGATCGAAGTACCCTCTACGAGCAGTACTTC.

This clone was seen once. The gene calls are TRBV9 and TRBJ2-1, with D possibly TRBD1 on 6 matching bases. CDR1 SGDLS and CDR2 YYNGEE come from the germline V gene. Trimming shortened V by 0 bases and J by 7 bases, and 17 bases separated the two germline ends. The CDR3 sequence is 16 residues long. For the CDR3, the DNA is TGTGCCAGCAGCGTAGATGGTGGGGGCGCCGGGAATGAGCAGTTCTTC. It encodes CASSVDGGGAGNEQFF.